This T cell receptor (beta chain) was captured by sequencing in a study of blood T cell repertoires in COVID-19. On the study more broadly: Donors in the United States, Italy and Spain gave samples during acute or convalescent COVID-19. T cells, B-cell-depleted T cells, or PBMCs provided the cDNA or gDNA that served as material.

V lost 2 bases and J lost 6, with 16 bases in between. This CDR3 contains 15 residues. CDR1 and CDR2 (germline): MDHEN, SYDVKM. Methods used by the authors: Quantification of nucleated cells was approximated via reference gene primer amplification. Some clones are missing from TCRdb's copy, which holds only in-frame ones; the method was immunoSEQ multiplex PCR. From that table come the V and J calls and clone size; the DNA was used to work out D and trimming. This table has tens of thousands of clones, 90% appearing once. The material sequenced was peripheral blood. The genes are TRBV28 and TRBJ1-2; tentative D call: TRBD1 (5 bases). This sequence originates from a woman older than 75 with active or convalescent COVID-19. CDR3 nucleotides: TGTGCCAGCAGTTTAATCGGACACCTGTACAATGGCTACACCTTC. Translation: CASSLIGHLYNGYTF.